In this sample, the clone carrying this T cell receptor (beta chain) turned up once. Using immunoSEQ multiplex PCR, the repertoire was profiled, and TCRdb retains in-frame clones only, with some absent. The data show some 29,000 clones, about 80% seen once. These data come from a study of T cell clonotyping in hematopoietic cell transplantation. Time point noted: recipient sample about 28 days before transplant, after cytoreduction. Trimming took 5 bases from V and 8 from J; bases not matched to a gene: 6. The CDR3 runs to 15 residues. The germline gives CDR1 ENHRY, CDR2 SYGVKD. This material consisted of peripheral blood mononuclear cells, taken before stem cell transplant. This TCR came from a woman aged 25 to 45 with chronic myeloid leukemia. Some clones in this sample may be carry-over from other donors' samples. This rearrangement joins TRBV10-3 to TRBJ1-6; 10 nucleotides line up with TRBD1. In nucleotides, the CDR3 is TGTGCCATCAGTACGGACAGGGGGAGATATTCACCCCTCCACTTT. It yields the protein CAISTDRGRYSPLHF.